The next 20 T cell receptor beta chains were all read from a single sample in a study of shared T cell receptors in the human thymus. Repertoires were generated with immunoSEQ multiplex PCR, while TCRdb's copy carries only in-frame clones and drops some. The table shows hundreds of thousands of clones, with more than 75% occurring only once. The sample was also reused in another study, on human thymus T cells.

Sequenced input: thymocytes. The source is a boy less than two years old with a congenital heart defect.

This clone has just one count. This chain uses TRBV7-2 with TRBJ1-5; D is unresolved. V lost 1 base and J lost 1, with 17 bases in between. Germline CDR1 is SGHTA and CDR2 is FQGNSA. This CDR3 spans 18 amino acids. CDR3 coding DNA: TGTGCCAGCAGCTTAGACCGGCGGGGATCAATAAGCAATCAGCCCCAGCATTTT. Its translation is CASSLDRRGSISNQPQHF.

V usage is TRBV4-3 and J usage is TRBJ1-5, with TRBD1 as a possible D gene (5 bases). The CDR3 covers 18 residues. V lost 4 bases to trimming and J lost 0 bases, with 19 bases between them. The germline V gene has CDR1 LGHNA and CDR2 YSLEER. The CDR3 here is CASSRVWGEKYSNQPQHF. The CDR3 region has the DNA TGCGCCAGCAGCCGAGTCTGGGGGGAAAAATATAGCAATCAGCCCCAGCATTTT.

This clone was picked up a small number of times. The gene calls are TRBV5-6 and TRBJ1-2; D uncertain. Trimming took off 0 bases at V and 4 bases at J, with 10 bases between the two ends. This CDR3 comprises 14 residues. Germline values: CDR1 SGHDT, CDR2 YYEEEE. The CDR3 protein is CASSLVGSIYGYTF. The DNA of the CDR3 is TGTGCCAGCAGCTTGGTTGGGAGTATCTATGGCTACACCTTC.

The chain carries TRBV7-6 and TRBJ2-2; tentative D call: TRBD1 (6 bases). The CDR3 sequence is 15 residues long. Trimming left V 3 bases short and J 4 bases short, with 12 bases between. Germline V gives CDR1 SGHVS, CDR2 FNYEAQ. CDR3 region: CASSFTGLGTGELFF. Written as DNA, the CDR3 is TGTGCCAGCAGCTTTACAGGGTTGGGCACCGGGGAGCTGTTTTTT.

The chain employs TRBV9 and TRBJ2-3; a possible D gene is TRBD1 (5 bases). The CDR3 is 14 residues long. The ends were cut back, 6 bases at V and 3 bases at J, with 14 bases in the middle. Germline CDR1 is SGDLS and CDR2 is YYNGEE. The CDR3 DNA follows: TGTGCCAGCAATGGGAACAGGCGAACAGATACGCAGTATTTT. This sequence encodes CASNGNRRTDTQYF.

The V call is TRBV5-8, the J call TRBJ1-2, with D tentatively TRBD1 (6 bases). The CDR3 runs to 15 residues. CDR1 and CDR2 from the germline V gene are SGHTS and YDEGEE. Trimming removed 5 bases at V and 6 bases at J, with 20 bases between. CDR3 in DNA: TGTGCCAGCAGTCCGGGACAACCTGCCCCGGATGGCTACACCTTC. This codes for CASSPGQPAPDGYTF.

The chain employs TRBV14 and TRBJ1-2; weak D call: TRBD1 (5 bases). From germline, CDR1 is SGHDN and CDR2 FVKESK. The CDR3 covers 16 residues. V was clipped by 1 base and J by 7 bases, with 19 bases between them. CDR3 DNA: TGTGCCAGCAGCCAAGGACGGCGTTCAGGGATAGGTGGCTACACCTTC. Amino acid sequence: CASSQGRRSGIGGYTF.

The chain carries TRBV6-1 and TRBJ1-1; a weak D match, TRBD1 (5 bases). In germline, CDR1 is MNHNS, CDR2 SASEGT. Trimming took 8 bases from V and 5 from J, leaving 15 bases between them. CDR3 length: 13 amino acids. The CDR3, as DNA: TGTGCCAGCGGACGGACAATTTTGACTGAAGCTTTCTTT. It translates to CASGRTILTEAFF.

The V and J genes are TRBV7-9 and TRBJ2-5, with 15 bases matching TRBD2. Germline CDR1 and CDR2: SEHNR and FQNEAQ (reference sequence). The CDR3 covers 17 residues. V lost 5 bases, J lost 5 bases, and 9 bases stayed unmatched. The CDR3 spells CASSRGLAGGLGETQYF. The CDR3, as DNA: TGTGCCAGCAGCCGGGGACTAGCGGGAGGATTGGGGGAGACCCAGTACTTC.

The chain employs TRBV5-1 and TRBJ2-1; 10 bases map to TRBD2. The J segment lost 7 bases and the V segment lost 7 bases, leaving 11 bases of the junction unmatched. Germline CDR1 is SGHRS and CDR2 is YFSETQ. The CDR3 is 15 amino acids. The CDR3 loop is CASALKASGSNEQFF. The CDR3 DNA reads TGCGCCAGCGCCCTCAAAGCTAGCGGGAGTAATGAGCAGTTCTTC.

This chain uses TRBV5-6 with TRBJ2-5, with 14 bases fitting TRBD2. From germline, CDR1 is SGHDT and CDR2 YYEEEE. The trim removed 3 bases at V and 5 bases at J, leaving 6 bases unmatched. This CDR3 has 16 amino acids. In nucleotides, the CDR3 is TGTGCCAGCAGCTGGGGACTAGCGGGAGTTCAGGAGACCCAGTACTTC. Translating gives CASSWGLAGVQETQYF.

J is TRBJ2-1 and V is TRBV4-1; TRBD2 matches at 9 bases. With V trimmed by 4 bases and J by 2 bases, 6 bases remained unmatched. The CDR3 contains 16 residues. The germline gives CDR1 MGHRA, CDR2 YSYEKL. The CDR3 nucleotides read TGCGCCAGCAGCCGCGTAGCGGGAGCACCCTACAATGAGCAGTTCTTC. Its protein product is CASSRVAGAPYNEQFF.

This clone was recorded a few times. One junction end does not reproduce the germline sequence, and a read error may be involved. CDR3 residues: CSVEDRQLEF. CDR3 coding DNA: TGCAGCGTTGAAGATCGACAGCTTGAATTT. The chain joins TRBV29-1 to TRBJ1-1; perhaps TRBD1 as D (5 bases). This CDR3 spans 10 amino acids. The V gene's germline CDR1 is SQVTM and CDR2 ANQGSEA.

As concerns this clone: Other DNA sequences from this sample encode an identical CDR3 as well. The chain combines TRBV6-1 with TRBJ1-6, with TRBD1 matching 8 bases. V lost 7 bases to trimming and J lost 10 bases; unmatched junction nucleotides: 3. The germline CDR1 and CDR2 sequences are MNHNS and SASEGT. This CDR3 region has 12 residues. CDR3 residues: CASKTGASPLHF. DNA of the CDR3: TGTGCCAGCAAGACAGGGGCCTCACCCCTCCACTTT.

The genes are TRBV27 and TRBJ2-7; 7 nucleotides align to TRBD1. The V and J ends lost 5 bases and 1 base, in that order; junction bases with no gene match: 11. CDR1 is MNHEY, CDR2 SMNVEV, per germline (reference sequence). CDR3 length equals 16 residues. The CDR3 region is CASSPLRGSGSYEQYF. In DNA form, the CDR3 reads TGTGCCAGCAGTCCTCTCAGGGGGAGTGGGTCCTACGAGCAGTACTTC.

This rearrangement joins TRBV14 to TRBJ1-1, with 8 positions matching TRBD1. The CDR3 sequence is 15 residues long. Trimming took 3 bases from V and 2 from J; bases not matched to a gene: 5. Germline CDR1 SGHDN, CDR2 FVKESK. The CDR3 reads CASSHSGTGNTEAFF. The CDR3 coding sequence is TGTGCCAGCAGCCATTCGGGGACAGGCAACACTGAAGCTTTCTTT.

CDR3 sequence: CARIKDREGRNQPQHF. CDR3 DNA sequence: TGTGCCAGGATTAAGGACAGGGAAGGGCGCAATCAGCCCCAGCATTTT. The chain combines TRBV19 with TRBJ1-5; 8 bases line up with TRBD1. This CDR3 spans 16 amino acids. In germline, CDR1 is LNHDA, CDR2 SQIVND (reference sequence). V trimming: 9 bases; J trimming: 2 bases; junction bases outside the gene matches: 12. Using reference TRBV19 and TRBJ1-5 for the parts outside the CDR3, the full variable domain is DGGITQSPKYLFRKEGQNVTLSCEQNLNHDAMYWYRQDPGQGLRLIYYSQIVNDFQKGDIAEGYSVSREKKESFPLTVTSAQKNPTAFYLCARIKDREGRNQPQHFGDGTRLSIL.

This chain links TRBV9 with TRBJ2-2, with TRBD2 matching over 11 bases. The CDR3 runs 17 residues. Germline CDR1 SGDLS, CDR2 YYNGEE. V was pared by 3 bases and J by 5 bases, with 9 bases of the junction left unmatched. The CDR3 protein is CASSGHSGRAETGELFF. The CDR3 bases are TGTGCCAGCAGCGGTCATAGCGGGAGGGCCGAAACCGGGGAGCTGTTTTTT.

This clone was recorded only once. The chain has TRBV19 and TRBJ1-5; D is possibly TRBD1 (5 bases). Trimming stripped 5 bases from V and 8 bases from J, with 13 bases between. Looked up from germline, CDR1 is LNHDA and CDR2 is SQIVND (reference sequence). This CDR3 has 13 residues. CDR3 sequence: CASSLRGREPQHF. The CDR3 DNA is TGTGCCAGTAGTCTTCGGGGGAGGGAGCCCCAGCATTTT.

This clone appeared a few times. The CDR3 loop is CASSFTSGRLRETQYF. The CDR3 nucleotides read TGCGCCAGCAGCTTCACTAGCGGGAGGTTGAGAGAGACCCAGTACTTC. The chain is built from TRBV5-1 and TRBJ2-5; 12 bases are a match to TRBD2. The CDR3 runs 16 residues. Germline CDR1 and CDR2: SGHRS and YFSETQ. V lost 2 bases, J lost 4 bases, and 6 bases stayed unmatched.